The next 7 T cell receptor beta chains were all read from a single sample in a study of Ad26.COV2.S vaccination and SARS-CoV-2 variants. As for treatment: roughly 20 received Ad26.COV2.S at low or high dose, single or two shots; 5 received placebo; per-sample allocation not given. The study sampled participants on day 63 after the first vaccine or placebo injection. Sequencing used immunoSEQ multiplex PCR; TCRdb keeps in-frame clones, though not all of them. Among fewer than 800,000 clones, around 90% were seen once, and the ten largest hold about 1.5%. The sample consisted of peripheral blood, taken in a trial of Ad26.COV2.S vaccine versus placebo. These receptors all come from a person between 18 and 60 years old who received the Ad26.COV2.S COVID-19 vaccine or a placebo.

V gene TRBV14 combines with J gene TRBJ1-2, with 9 positions matching TRBD1. Per the germline V gene, CDR1 is SGHDN and CDR2 is FVKESK. CDR3 length equals 13 residues. J gave up 7 bases and V 4 bases, and 4 bases lay outside the gene matches. CDR3 in amino acids: CASSRDRDLGYTF. CDR3 sequence (DNA): TGTGCCAGCAGCCGGGACAGGGATCTTGGCTACACCTTC.

The chain uses TRBV6-1 and TRBJ2-1; possible D gene TRBD1, 6 bases. Germline CDR1 MNHNS, CDR2 SASEGT. The V and J ends lost 2 bases and 2 bases respectively, with 16 bases between them. This CDR3 has 17 residues. CDR3 in amino acids: CASSESARGLPYNEQFF. The CDR3 nucleotides are TGTGCCAGCAGTGAATCGGCCAGGGGCCTTCCCTACAATGAGCAGTTCTTC.

This clone was counted between two and nine times. The chain joins TRBV27 to TRBJ2-7; no clear D gene. Trimming shortened V by 0 bases and J by 3 bases, and 15 bases separated the two germline ends. The germline V gene encodes CDR1 MNHEY and CDR2 SMNVEV (reference sequence). This CDR3 contains 16 residues. CDR3 amino acids: CASSLSLADGYYEQYF. DNA for the CDR3: TGTGCCAGCAGTTTATCCTTGGCCGACGGGTACTACGAGCAGTACTTC.

The V call is TRBV7-9, the J call TRBJ2-7; 9 bases map to TRBD2. Germline loops: CDR1 SEHNR, CDR2 FQNEAQ (reference sequence). Trimming at V came to 1 base and at J to 4 bases, leaving 2 bases not matched to a gene. The CDR3 is 14 amino acids. Here the CDR3 DNA reads TGTGCCAGCAGCTTAGGGCTAGCGGGGTACGAGCAGTACTTC. This translates into CASSLGLAGYEQYF.

The V and J genes are TRBV7-2 and TRBJ2-3, with TRBD2 matching 7 bases. Germline V gene sequence: CDR1 SGHTA, CDR2 FQGNSA. After removal of 3 bases from V and 3 bases from J, the junction contained 6 bases not matched to a gene. The CDR3 covers 15 residues. This CDR3 reads CASSFNGGGTDTQYF. The DNA for the CDR3 is TGTGCCAGCAGCTTCAACGGCGGGGGTACAGATACGCAGTATTTT.

The chain employs TRBV5-6 and TRBJ1-5; D may be TRBD1 (5 bases). Germline CDR1 and CDR2: SGHDT and YYEEEE. Trimming shortened V by 2 bases and J by 4 bases, and 13 bases separated the two germline ends. This CDR3 spans 15 amino acids. The CDR3 region is CASSFRRVGNQPQHF. The CDR3 region has the DNA TGTGCCAGCAGCTTCCGCAGGGTTGGAAATCAGCCCCAGCATTTT.

The rearrangement joins TRBV23-1 to TRBJ2-7, with D maybe TRBD1 (5 bases). TRBV23-1 is sorted into the ORF group, with uncertain function. The CDR3 has 14 residues. V gave up 8 bases and J gave up 3 bases, with 17 bases separating them. Here the CDR3 DNA reads TGCGCCAGCCATAGGGGTATTTCCCACTACGAGCAGTACTTC. As protein: CASHRGISHYEQYF.